These 22 T cell receptor beta chains were sequenced from one sample in a study of immune heterogeneity within non-small cell lung tumors. The TCR beta CDR3 region underwent multiplex PCR amplification with 32 V and 13 J primers. TCRdb recomputed calls from the multiplex PCR reads with MiXCR, one row per CDR3 protein. The sample has over 20,000 distinct CDR3 sequences, 28% seen once. Per sample, approximately 0.6 ug of bulk tumor genomic DNA was the template used. Surgical sampling yielded several biopsies per primary tumor (spaced far apart). With untreated, newly diagnosed non-small cell lung cancer, the patients went on to undergo curative surgery. Sequenced material: lung tumor tissue. The receptors were gathered from a man aged 35 to 55 with non-small cell lung cancer.

This sequence joins TRBV19 and TRBJ1-1; tentative D call: TRBD1 (5 bases). This CDR3 comprises 13 residues. Looked up from germline, CDR1 is LNHDA and CDR2 is SQIVND (reference sequence). V lost 7 bases and J lost 4, with 13 bases in between. CDR3 in amino acids: CASITPGSTEAFF. The CDR3, as DNA: TGTGCCAGTATCACTCCAGGGAGCACTGAAGCTTTCTTT.

This clonotype is deemed medium-sized. J is TRBJ1-2 and V is TRBV12-3 or TRBV12-4, with a possible D match to TRBD1 (6 bases). The CDR3 has 13 amino acids. The germline V and J ends were trimmed by 6 bases and 2 bases, with 10 bases remaining between them. CDR3 in amino acids: CASRSGANYGYTF. The CDR3 nucleotides read TGTGCCAGCAGGTCAGGGGCAAACTATGGCTACACCTTC.

Notes on this clonotype: Being one base from a much bigger clone, this may be a read error. The chain carries TRBV19 and TRBJ1-4, with a tentative D call TRBD1 (5 bases). Germline loops: CDR1 LNHDA, CDR2 SQIVND (reference sequence). The CDR3 loop spans 15 amino acids. The CDR3 region is CASSDLRGTNEELFF. The CDR3 DNA sequence: TGTGCCAGTAGTGATCTGAGGGGAACTAATGAAGAACTGTTTTTT.

This clonotype was detected only once. This chain connects TRBV19 to TRBJ2-1; 8 bases map to TRBD1. Germline CDR1 and CDR2: LNHDA and SQIVND (reference sequence). Trimming took 9 bases from V and 8 from J; bases not matched to a gene: 15. The CDR3 length is 15 residues. The CDR3 coding sequence is TGTGCCAGCACCTCCGTGACAGGGGACCCCCATGAGCAGTTCTTC. Translating gives CASTSVTGDPHEQFF.

A remark on this clonotype: With a much larger clone just one base away, this may be a read error. The rearrangement uses TRBV2 and TRBJ2-3, with unresolved D. Trimming took 5 bases from V and 3 from J, leaving 12 bases between them. Germline CDR1 SNHLY, CDR2 FYNNEI. The CDR3 is made up of 14 amino acids. The CDR3 nucleotides read TGTGCCAGCAGTATCGTCGATAGAACAGATACGCAGTATTTT. Its translation is CASSIVDRTDTQYF.

V usage is TRBV6-1 and J usage is TRBJ2-3; D possibly uses TRBD1 or TRBD2 (5 bases each). Germline CDR1 reads MNHNS; CDR2 reads SASEGT. Trimming took 6 bases from V and 5 from J, leaving 18 bases between them. CDR3 length: 15 residues. In nucleotides, the CDR3 is TGTGCCAGCAGATCCACCCACTTTGGGGGAGATACGCAGTATTTT. Protein: CASRSTHFGGDTQYF.

This clonotype is medium-sized (0.01 to 0.1%) in the sample. V usage is TRBV6-1 and J usage is TRBJ2-7, with TRBD1 matching over 8 bases. Unmatched junction bases numbered 7, after V lost 7 bases and J lost 2 bases. The germline gives CDR1 MNHNS, CDR2 SASEGT. This CDR3 has 14 amino acids. The DNA of the CDR3 is TGTGCCAGCAATGTCAGGGGGCGAACCTACGAGCAGTACTTC. Protein sequence: CASNVRGRTYEQYF.

The chain combines TRBV19 with TRBJ2-1, with D possibly being TRBD2 (5 bases). V was trimmed by 4 bases and J by 5 bases, leaving 12 bases between them. CDR1 is LNHDA and CDR2 is SQIVND in the germline V gene (reference sequence). There are 14 residues in the CDR3. This CDR3 is CASSTPGLDNEQFF. The CDR3 region has the DNA TGTGCCAGTAGTACACCGGGATTAGACAATGAGCAGTTCTTC.

This clonotype appeared a few times. The CDR3 reads CASSYQAGGPHNEQFF. CDR3 bases: TGTGCCAGCAGTTACCAAGCGGGAGGGCCCCACAATGAGCAGTTCTTC. The chain combines TRBV7-3 with TRBJ2-1; the match to TRBD2 covers 10 bases. With 6 bases clipped from V and 5 bases from J, the junction kept 10 bases outside the gene matches. This CDR3 is 16 amino acids long. Germline V gives CDR1 SGHTA, CDR2 FQGTGA.

Details on this clonotype: This may arise from a read error, as a much more abundant clone is one base away. No conserved phenylalanine or tryptophan is present at the end of the CDR3, so a read error is the likely explanation. This chain uses TRBV6-9 with TRBJ2-1; 16 bases are a match to TRBD2. The trim removed 4 bases at V and 9 bases at J, leaving 6 bases unmatched. Germline loops: CDR1 MNHGY, CDR2 SVAAGI. The CDR3 consists of 16 residues. CDR3 nucleotides: TGTGCCAGCAGTTGGGGGACTAGCGGGAGGGCCAGTGAGCAGTTCTTA. Its translation: CASSWGTSGRASEQFL.

The chain carries TRBV20-1 and TRBJ2-7; 11 nucleotides line up with TRBD2. Trimming removed 1 base from V and 7 bases from J; junction bases left unmatched: 3. The CDR3 spans 13 residues. Germline V gives CDR1 DFQATT, CDR2 SNEGSKA (reference sequence). CDR3 coding DNA: TGCAGTGCTAGAGGACTAGCGGGATTAGAGCAGTACTTC. It encodes CSARGLAGLEQYF.

The rearrangement links TRBV12-3 or TRBV12-4 to TRBJ1-3; no clear D. The CDR3 spans 13 residues. V lost 6 bases and J lost 8, with 14 bases in between. CDR3 in DNA: TGTGCCAGCAGCCCTAGCCGGGGAGACACCATATATTTT. Translated: CASSPSRGDTIYF.

V usage is TRBV11-3 and J usage is TRBJ2-2; D tentatively reads TRBD1 or TRBD2 (5 bases each). Trimming stripped 5 bases from V and 2 bases from J, with 12 bases between. CDR1 is SGHNT and CDR2 is YENEEA in the germline V gene. The CDR3 has 15 amino acids. The CDR3: CASSRAGSNTGELFF. As DNA, the CDR3 is TGTGCCAGCAGCCGGGCAGGGAGTAACACCGGGGAGCTGTTTTTT.

On this clonotype itself: This may be a read error: a much more frequent sequence differs by one nucleotide. The rearrangement uses TRBV12-3 or TRBV12-4 and TRBJ1-1, with D hard to call. Trimming left V 0 bases short and J 4 bases short, with 9 bases between. This CDR3 has 14 amino acids. The CDR3 region is CASSLAGSSTEAFF. The DNA for the CDR3 is TGTGCCAGCAGTTTAGCAGGGTCGAGCACTGAAGCTTTCTTT.

Points on this clonotype: A much larger clone sits a single nucleotide away, making a read error possible. The chain links TRBV9 to TRBJ1-2; weak D call: TRBD1 (6 bases). The CDR3 consists of 15 residues. V dropped 3 bases and J dropped 4 bases, with 16 bases sitting between them. CDR1 and CDR2 from the germline V gene are SGDLS and YYNGEE. CDR3 DNA sequence: TGTGCCAGCAGCGCAGAATCCAGGGGTAGCTATGGCTACACCTTC. The encoded protein is CASSAESRGSYGYTF.

In this sample, this clonotype turned up many times. The V call is TRBV27, the J call TRBJ2-7; a possible D gene is TRBD2 (6 bases). The CDR3 extends over 13 amino acids. Trimming took 3 bases from V and 5 from J, leaving 11 bases between them. Germline assignment: CDR1 MNHEY and CDR2 SMNVEV (reference sequence). CDR3 DNA: TGTGCCAGCAGTTTGATGTGGGGGGACGAGCAGTACTTC. It codes for CASSLMWGDEQYF.

As regards this clonotype: This could be a read error, since a much larger clone is one nucleotide away. The V gene is TRBV10-1, the J gene TRBJ2-1, with D maybe TRBD2 (5 bases). The V end was cut by 5 bases, the J end by 6 bases, with 14 bases between. The V gene's germline CDR1 is WNHNN and CDR2 SYGVQD (reference sequence). The CDR3 contains 14 residues. As DNA, the CDR3 is TGCGCCAGCAGTCGTAGCGTCCAATTCAATGAGCAGTTCTTC. Translation: CASSRSVQFNEQFF.

The genes are TRBV2 and TRBJ2-1; D uncertain. This CDR3 has 11 residues. With 8 bases removed from V and 4 bases from J, the gap between germline ends came to 6 bases. Germline V gene lookup returns CDR1 SNHLY and CDR2 FYNNEI. The CDR3, as DNA: TGTGCCAGCGGCGCTTACAATGAGCAGTTCTTC. This translates into CASGAYNEQFF.

V gene TRBV24-1 combines with J gene TRBJ2-2; weak D call: TRBD1 (6 bases). Germline CDR1 is KGHDR and CDR2 is SFDVKD. The V end was cut by 9 bases, the J end by 1 base, with 14 bases between. There are 15 residues in the CDR3. Here the CDR3 DNA reads TGTGCCACCTCCGTAGGGGGACAGAACACCGGGGAGCTGTTTTTT. Translation gives CATSVGGQNTGELFF.

This clonotype showed up just a few times. J is TRBJ2-5 and V is TRBV28; a weak D match, TRBD2 (5 bases). V lost 4 bases and J lost 2, with 11 bases in between. CDR3 size: 14 residues. Germline V gives CDR1 MDHEN, CDR2 SYDVKM. The CDR3 loop is CASSYIGLQETQYF. CDR3 in DNA: TGTGCCAGCAGTTACATAGGACTGCAAGAGACCCAGTACTTC.

This clonotype was counted between two and nine times. This chain links TRBV5-1 with TRBJ1-1; no firm D call. Germline CDR1 SGHRS, CDR2 YFSETQ. V lost 4 bases and J 0 bases, leaving 13 bases between the germline ends. The CDR3 totals 15 residues. The CDR3 bases are TGCGCCAGCAGCCTGACGGCAGGTATGAACACTGAAGCTTTCTTT. Its protein product is CASSLTAGMNTEAFF.

This clonotype has more than one count but fewer than ten. The rearrangement uses TRBV20-1 and TRBJ1-6, with 9 bases identical to TRBD1. Germline CDR1 and CDR2: DFQATT and SNEGSKA (reference sequence). This CDR3 has 15 amino acids. V shed 4 bases, J shed 3 bases, and the junction held 4 bases outside the gene matches. The CDR3 protein is CSAKQGAGYNSPLHF. For the CDR3, the DNA is TGCAGTGCTAAACAGGGGGCGGGCTATAATTCACCCCTCCACTTT.